This T cell receptor (beta chain) is from a study of CD8 T cells in ankylosing spondylitis. Whole-study results and caveats: Matched ankylosing spondylitis synovial fluid reportedly showed significant enrichment of disease-linked clones.

A quantitative 5'-RACE method, one with molecular barcodes, was used to make TCR beta libraries. MiXCR, applied by TCRdb to the 5' RACE reads, yields one record per CDR3 protein. The sample consists of about 150,000 distinct CDR3 sequences, 25% to 35% of them appearing once. This clonotype was found many times. Its antigen is as yet unknown. This receptor was obtained from a male donor with ankylosing spondylitis. Input material: synovial fluid, either unsorted or a sorted T cell fraction (not recorded which).

The CDR3 is CASSQDRGAYEQYF. CDR3 sequence (DNA): TGTGCCAGCAGCCAGGACAGGGGCGCCTACGAGCAGTACTTC. The genes are TRBV16 and TRBJ2-7; 9 bases line up with TRBD1. Germline-derived CDR1 and CDR2 are KGHSY and FQNENV. V lost 3 bases to trimming and J lost 2 bases; unmatched junction nucleotides: 2. The CDR3 is 14 residues long.